This T cell receptor beta chain was sequenced during a study of beta chain features in type 1 diabetes. General observations from the study: VDJ junctions sequenced from type 1 diabetes patients showed fewer insertions and more deletions.

Every single donor gave one heparinised blood draw, and these averaged roughly 0.11 L. Sort purity for all populations was recorded as exceeding 98%. The CDR3 is 15 amino acids. V was clipped by 2 bases and J by 5 bases; unmatched bases: 2. In germline, CDR1 is KGHSH, CDR2 LQKENI. As for this clone: Its antigen remains unknown.

The entirety of the isolated RNA underwent reverse transcription, so expressed TCRB transcripts were sequenced. TCRdb's copy holds only in-frame clones and misses some; the assay was immunoSEQ multiplex PCR. Of under 250,000 clones in the sample, roughly 11% are singletons; the top ten hold over 1%. Sequenced: central memory CD4+ T cells from blood. This chain links TRBV18 with TRBJ2-1; 11 nucleotides agree with TRBD2. The TCR comes from a man between 18 and 35 years old in good health. The DNA for the CDR3 is TGTGCCAGCTCACCAGGGACTAGCGGAAACAATGAGCAGTTCTTC. It specifies CASSPGTSGNNEQFF.